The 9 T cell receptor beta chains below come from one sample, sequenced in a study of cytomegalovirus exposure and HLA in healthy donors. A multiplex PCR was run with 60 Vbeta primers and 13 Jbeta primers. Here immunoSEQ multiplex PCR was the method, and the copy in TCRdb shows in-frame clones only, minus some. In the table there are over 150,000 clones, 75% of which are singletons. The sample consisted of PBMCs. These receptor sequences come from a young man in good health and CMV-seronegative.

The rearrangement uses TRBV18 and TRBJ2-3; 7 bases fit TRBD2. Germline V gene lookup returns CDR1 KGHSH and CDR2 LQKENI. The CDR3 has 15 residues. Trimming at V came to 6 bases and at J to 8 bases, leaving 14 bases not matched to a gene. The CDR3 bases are TGTGCCAGCTCCCCCGGAGAGGAGGGCGGGGGTACGCAGTATTTT. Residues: CASSPGEEGGGTQYF.

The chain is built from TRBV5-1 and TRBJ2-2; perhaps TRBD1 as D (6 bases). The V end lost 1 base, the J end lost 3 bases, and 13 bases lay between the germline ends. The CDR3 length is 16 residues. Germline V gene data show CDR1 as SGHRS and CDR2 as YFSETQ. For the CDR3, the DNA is TGCGCCAGCAGCTTGACAGGGTCAATAGACACCGGGGAGCTGTTTTTT. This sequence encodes CASSLTGSIDTGELFF.

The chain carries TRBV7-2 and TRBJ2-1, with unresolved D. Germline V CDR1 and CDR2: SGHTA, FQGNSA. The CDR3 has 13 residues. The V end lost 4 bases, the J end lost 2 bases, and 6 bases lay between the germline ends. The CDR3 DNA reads TGTGCCAGCAGCTCCGCGCCCTACAATGAGCAGTTCTTC. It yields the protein CASSSAPYNEQFF.

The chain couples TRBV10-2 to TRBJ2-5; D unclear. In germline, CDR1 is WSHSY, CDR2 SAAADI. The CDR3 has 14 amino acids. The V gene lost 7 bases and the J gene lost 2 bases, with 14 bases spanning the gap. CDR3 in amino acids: CASTGSQLQETQYF. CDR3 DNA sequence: TGCGCCAGCACCGGGTCGCAACTACAAGAGACCCAGTACTTC.

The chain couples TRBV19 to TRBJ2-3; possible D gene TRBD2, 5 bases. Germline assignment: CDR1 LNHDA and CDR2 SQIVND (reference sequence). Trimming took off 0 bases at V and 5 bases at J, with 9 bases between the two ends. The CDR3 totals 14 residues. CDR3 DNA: TGTGCCAGTAGTATAGAGGGCCGGGGAGATACGCAGTATTTT. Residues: CASSIEGRGDTQYF.

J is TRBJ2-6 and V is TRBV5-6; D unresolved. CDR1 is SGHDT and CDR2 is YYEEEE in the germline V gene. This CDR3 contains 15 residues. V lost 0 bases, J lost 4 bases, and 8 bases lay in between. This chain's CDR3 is CASSLGYSGANVLTF. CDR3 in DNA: TGTGCCAGCAGCTTGGGTTATTCGGGGGCCAACGTCCTGACTTTC.

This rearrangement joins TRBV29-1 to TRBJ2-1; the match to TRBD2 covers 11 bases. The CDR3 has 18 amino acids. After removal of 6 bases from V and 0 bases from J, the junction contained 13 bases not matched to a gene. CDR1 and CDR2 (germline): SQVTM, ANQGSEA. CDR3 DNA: TGCAGCGTCCGGAGAGGACTAGCGGGCCCGAGCTCCTACAATGAGCAGTTCTTC. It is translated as CSVRRGLAGPSSYNEQFF.

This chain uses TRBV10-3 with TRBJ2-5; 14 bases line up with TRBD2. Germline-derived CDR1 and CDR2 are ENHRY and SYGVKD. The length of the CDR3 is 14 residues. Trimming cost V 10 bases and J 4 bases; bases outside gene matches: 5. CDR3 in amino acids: CANGTSGSGETQYF. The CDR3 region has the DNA TGTGCCAATGGGACTAGCGGGAGTGGAGAGACCCAGTACTTC.

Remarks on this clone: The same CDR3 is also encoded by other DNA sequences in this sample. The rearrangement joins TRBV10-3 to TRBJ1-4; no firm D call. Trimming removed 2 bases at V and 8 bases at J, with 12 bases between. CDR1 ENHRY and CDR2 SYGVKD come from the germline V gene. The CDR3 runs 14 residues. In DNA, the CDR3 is TGTGCCATCAGTGAGGGACCGGAGGTCGAAAAACTGTTTTTT. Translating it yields CAISEGPEVEKLFF.